This TCR beta chain was sequenced for a study of cytomegalovirus exposure and HLA in healthy donors (TCRdb year 2017). The study in broad terms: According to a later analysis, one platform produced both the roughly 120 validation repertoires and the approximately 660 repertoires of the first cohort. The study aimed to test whether cataloging public T cell receptors could reveal signatures of past pathogen exposure. In addition to the first cohort of 666 subjects, a separate validation cohort of 130 or so different subjects was used. The study combined high-throughput TCR immunosequencing, statistical association of individual TCRs with disease status, and machine learning to predict cytomegalovirus infection status. What the research found in general, with its limitations: Across donors, most TCR sequences were observed very rarely, whereas some public TCRs were present in many individuals. The study listed 150 to 200 TCR beta chains as associated with cytomegalovirus. It was suggested by the authors that the approach could potentially be generalized to other disease states and immunological phenotypes. In vitro tests confirmed that a few of the cytomegalovirus-associated TCR beta chains recognize cytomegalovirus antigens. In a later analysis, TCRs clustered in the first cohort were found to also tend to co-occur in the 130 or so validation repertoires, with 90% to 95% of cluster scores above 0. A later analysis had no HLA typing for the validation cohort, so co-occurrence there was scored across all 110 or so repertoires. In both the original and validation cohorts, the classifier was reported to diagnose cytomegalovirus status with high specificity and sensitivity.

To prepare the library, the immunoSEQ multiplex PCR assay was applied. In the original analysis: A statistical classification framework was built to diagnose cytomegalovirus status from the catalog of TCR beta chain sequences. Here the immuneACCESS table is served through TCRdb, limited to in-frame sequences with V and J called. Missing clones are a known gap in these copies; in checked studies unresolved V genes cover under half, and the rest lacks a known reason. Clone size and V and J calls were adopted from that table, with D and trimming inferred from the DNA. The sample profile shows 110,000 to 150,000 clones; about 94% of them were found once. Of the sample, approximately 1.8% is held by the ten largest clones. Donors formed part of the validation cohort, which comprised 120 subjects and was distinct from the first cohort of fewer than 750 subjects. A note on this clone: No antigen is known for it. Per-nucleotide qualities are absent, and no much larger clonotype sits a single base away.

The V end loses 0 bases and the J end loses 12 bases, and a stretch of 12 bases separates them. The CDR3 holds 13 amino acids from the cysteine to the phenylalanine. Only the CDR3 part of the read is kept: 39 bases, read in frame from the first base. From a lookup of the germline V gene, CDR1 and CDR2 are SGHAT and FQNNGV. The V and J genes are TRBV11-2 and TRBJ2-1; a tentative D call is TRBD2 (6 bases match). Sequenced material: PBMCs. This clonotype originated in a man younger than 30 in good health and CMV-seropositive. The CDR3 reads as follows: CASSLDRESTQFF. The base sequence is TGTGCCAGCAGCTTAGACCGGGAGTCGACGCAGTTCTTC.